The text below deals with one T cell receptor beta chain. These data are taken from a study of blood T cell repertoires in COVID-19. Across the whole study: Samples of COVID-19 (acute and convalescent) were obtained from the United States, Italy and Spain. T cells, B-cell-depleted T cells, or PBMCs supplied cDNA or gDNA.

Original processing notes: Nucleated cell counts were estimated from reference gene primer amplification. Here immunoSEQ multiplex PCR was the method, and the copy in TCRdb shows in-frame clones only, minus some. Clone size and V and J calls were adopted from that table, with D and trimming inferred from the DNA. The table lists 300,000 or so clones, around four fifths of them singletons. This clonotype was sampled from a woman in her 50s with active or convalescent COVID-19. The sequenced sample was peripheral blood.

The DNA for the CDR3 is TGTGCCAGCAGCCGGGGACTTAACACCGGGGAGCTGTTTTTT. Residues: CASSRGLNTGELFF. The chain combines TRBV11-3 with TRBJ2-2; tentatively, D is TRBD2 (6 bases). The CDR3 totals 14 residues. The germline V gene encodes CDR1 SGHNT and CDR2 YENEEA. V lost 5 bases to trimming and J lost 2 bases, with 9 bases between them.